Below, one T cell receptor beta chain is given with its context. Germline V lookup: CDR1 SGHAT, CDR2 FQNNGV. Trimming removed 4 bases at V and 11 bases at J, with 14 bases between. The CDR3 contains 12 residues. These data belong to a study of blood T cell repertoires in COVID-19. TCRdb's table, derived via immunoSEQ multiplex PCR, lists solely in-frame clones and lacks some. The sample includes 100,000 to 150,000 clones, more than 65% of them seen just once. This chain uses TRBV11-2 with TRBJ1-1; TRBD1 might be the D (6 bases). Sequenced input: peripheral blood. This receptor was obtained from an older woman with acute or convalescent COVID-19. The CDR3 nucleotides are TGTGCCAGCAGCTATCAGACAGGTGAGGCTTTCTTT. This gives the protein CASSYQTGEAFF.